The sample holds a few counts of the clone carrying this TCR beta chain. Its target is unknown. At one end, the junction sequence differs from germline, possibly due to a read error. TCRdb reprocessed the 5' RACE reads via MiXCR and lists one record per CDR3 protein. Of 400,000 to 500,000 distinct CDR3 sequences detected, 13% to 15% appear once; the ten largest clones hold approximately 0.98%. This specimen belongs to a study of identical twins. Study conclusions and caveats: Excess low generation probability was seen in twin-shared out-of-frame alpha sequences. Within beta out-of-frame sequences, the excess sharing observed between twins was weaker. Clonotypes of the beta chain that were abundant in cord blood carried fewer insertions (memory repertoires showed none).

Germline CDR1 reads SNHLY; CDR2 reads FYNNEI. The CDR3 covers 18 residues. Healthy Caucasians provided all donations. These data also formed part of another study, on yellow fever vaccine responses in identical twins.

The sequencing sample was made of CD4+ T cells sorted from blood. This TCR derives from a woman younger than 35 in good health. The chain has TRBV2 and TRBJ2-3; TRBD1 agrees at 7 bases. CDR3 DNA: TGTACCAGCAGCTCGGGAAGAGGGGGCCTCAAGTCCACAGATACGCAGTATTTT. Translating it yields CTSSSGRGGLKSTDTQYF.